The TCR beta chain described here comes from a study of T cell responses to AZD1222 COVID-19 vaccine. Overall study findings and caveats: Vaccine-related CD4 TCRs covered spike, predominating at 160-218 and 743-854.

The CDR3 consists of 14 residues. The ends were cut back, 3 bases at V and 6 bases at J, with 9 bases in the middle. Germline V gives CDR1 SGHTA, CDR2 FQGNSA. With respect to this clone: The antigen is undetermined.

The assay was immunoSEQ multiplex PCR, and TCRdb's table has in-frame clones only and misses some. The sample consists of over 150,000 clones, 88% of them appearing once. V is TRBV7-2 and J is TRBJ1-6; D is ambiguous. The starting material was peripheral blood, obtained 28 days after the second AZD1222 dose. This TCR derives from an adult who received the AZD1222 COVID-19 vaccine. This CDR3 reads CASSLNVPNSPLHF. The CDR3 nucleotides are TGTGCCAGCAGCTTGAACGTACCTAATTCACCCCTCCACTTT.